The clone carrying this T cell receptor (beta chain) has more than one count but fewer than ten. Cohorts were based on clinical histories the participants reported. Per germline, CDR1 GTSNPN and CDR2 SVGIG (reference sequence). The CDR3 loop spans 13 amino acids. V was pared by 1 base and J by 2 bases, with 9 bases between. Measured with immunoSEQ multiplex PCR; TCRdb has only the in-frame clones, and not every one. The sample comprises hundreds of thousands of clones, approximately 91% of which are singletons, and 1% rests with the top ten. This record comes from a study of blood T cell repertoires in COVID-19. About the study: PBMCs, B-cell-depleted T cells, or T cells provided the cDNA or gDNA that made up the material.

The source is a woman in her twenties or thirties who had recovered from COVID-19. The specimen was PBMCs or T cells enriched from blood (not recorded which). The chain is built from TRBV30 and TRBJ2-7; D possibly corresponds to TRBD2 (5 bases). CDR3 loop: CAWSASTPYEQYF. For the CDR3, the DNA is TGTGCCTGGAGTGCTAGCACCCCCTACGAGCAGTACTTC.